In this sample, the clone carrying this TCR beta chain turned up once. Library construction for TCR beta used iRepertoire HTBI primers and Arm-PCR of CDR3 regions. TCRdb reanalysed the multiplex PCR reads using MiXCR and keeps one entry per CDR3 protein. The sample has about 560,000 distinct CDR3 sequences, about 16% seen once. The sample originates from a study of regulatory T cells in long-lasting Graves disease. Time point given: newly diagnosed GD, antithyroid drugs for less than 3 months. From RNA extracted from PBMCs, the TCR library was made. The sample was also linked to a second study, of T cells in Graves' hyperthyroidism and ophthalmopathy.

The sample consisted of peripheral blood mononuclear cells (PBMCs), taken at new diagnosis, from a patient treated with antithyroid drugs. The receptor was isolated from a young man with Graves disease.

DNA of the CDR3: TGTGCCAGCAGTTTTGGGCAATCTGGCTACACCTTC. Protein product: CASSFGQSGYTF. This sequence joins TRBV28 and TRBJ1-2; no clear D. V shed 3 bases and J shed 7 bases, with 9 bases lying between them. The CDR3 loop spans 12 amino acids. CDR1 MDHEN and CDR2 SYDVKM come from the germline V gene.